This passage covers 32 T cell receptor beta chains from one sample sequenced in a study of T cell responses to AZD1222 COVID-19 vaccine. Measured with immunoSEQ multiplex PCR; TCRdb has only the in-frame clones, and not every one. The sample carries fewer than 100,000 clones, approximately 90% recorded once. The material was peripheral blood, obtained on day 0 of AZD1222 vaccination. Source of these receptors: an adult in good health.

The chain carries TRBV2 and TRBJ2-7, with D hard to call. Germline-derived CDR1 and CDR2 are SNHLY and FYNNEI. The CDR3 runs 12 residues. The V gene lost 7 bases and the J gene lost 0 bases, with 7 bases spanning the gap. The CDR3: CASKDNSYEQYF. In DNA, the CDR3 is TGTGCCAGCAAAGACAACTCCTACGAGCAGTACTTC.

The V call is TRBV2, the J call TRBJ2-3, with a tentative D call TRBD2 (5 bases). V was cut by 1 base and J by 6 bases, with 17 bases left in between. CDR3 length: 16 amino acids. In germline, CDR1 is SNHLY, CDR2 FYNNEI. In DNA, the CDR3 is TGTGCCAGCAGTGAAGTCTGGCGGGCTGTGCAGGATACGCAGTATTTT. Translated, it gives CASSEVWRAVQDTQYF.

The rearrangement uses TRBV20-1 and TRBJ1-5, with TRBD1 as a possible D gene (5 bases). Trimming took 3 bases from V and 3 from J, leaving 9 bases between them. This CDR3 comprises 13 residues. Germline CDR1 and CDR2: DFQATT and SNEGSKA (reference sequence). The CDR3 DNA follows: TGCAGTGCTAGTTTGACAGTCAATCAGCCCCAGCATTTT. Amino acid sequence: CSASLTVNQPQHF.

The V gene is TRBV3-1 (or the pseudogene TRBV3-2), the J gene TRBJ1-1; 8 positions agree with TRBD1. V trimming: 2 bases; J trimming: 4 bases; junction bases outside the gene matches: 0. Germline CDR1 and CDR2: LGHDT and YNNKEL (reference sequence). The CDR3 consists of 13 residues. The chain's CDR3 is CASSQQGATEAFF. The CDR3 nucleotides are TGTGCCAGCAGCCAACAGGGGGCCACTGAAGCTTTCTTT.

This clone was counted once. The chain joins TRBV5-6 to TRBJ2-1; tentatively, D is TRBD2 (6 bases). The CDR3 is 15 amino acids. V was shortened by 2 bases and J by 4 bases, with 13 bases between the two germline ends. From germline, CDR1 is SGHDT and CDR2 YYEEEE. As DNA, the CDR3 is TGTGCCAGCAGCTTTCGGGGGATTAGTTACAATGAGCAGTTCTTC. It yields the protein CASSFRGISYNEQFF.

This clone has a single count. The CDR3 sequence: CASSLGWGAGNTIYF. CDR3 coding DNA: TGTGCCAGCAGCTTAGGGTGGGGAGCTGGAAACACCATATATTTT. The V and J genes are TRBV7-2 and TRBJ1-3; D gene unclear. The CDR3 spans 15 residues. Germline loops: CDR1 SGHTA, CDR2 FQGNSA. Trimming removed 1 base at V and 2 bases at J, with 9 bases between.

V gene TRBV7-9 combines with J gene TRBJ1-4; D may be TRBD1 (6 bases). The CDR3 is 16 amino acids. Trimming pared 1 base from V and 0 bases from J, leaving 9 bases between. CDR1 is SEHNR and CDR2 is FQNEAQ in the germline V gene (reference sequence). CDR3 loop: CASSLVGGPTNEKLFF. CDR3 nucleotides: TGTGCCAGCAGCTTAGTTGGGGGCCCAACTAATGAAAAACTGTTTTTT.

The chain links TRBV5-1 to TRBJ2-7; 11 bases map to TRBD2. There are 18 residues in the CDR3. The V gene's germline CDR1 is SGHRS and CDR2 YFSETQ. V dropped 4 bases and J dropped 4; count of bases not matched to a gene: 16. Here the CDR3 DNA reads TGCGCCAGCAGCGTGGGACTAGCGGCCCGACTAGCGCCGTACGAGCAGTACTTC. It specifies CASSVGLAARLAPYEQYF.

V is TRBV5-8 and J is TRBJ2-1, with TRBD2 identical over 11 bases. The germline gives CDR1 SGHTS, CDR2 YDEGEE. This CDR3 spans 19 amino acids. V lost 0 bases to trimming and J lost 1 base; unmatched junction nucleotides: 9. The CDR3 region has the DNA TGTGCCAGCAGCTTGGCCTCCGCTAGCGGGGGGTCGTCCTACAATGAGCAGTTCTTC. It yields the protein CASSLASASGGSSYNEQFF.

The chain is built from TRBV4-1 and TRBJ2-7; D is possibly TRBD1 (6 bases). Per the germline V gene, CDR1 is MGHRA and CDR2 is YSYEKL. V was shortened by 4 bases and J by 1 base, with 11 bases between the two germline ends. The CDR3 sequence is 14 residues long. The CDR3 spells CASSRGQISYEQYF. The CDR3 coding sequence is TGCGCCAGCAGCCGCGGACAGATTTCCTACGAGCAGTACTTC.

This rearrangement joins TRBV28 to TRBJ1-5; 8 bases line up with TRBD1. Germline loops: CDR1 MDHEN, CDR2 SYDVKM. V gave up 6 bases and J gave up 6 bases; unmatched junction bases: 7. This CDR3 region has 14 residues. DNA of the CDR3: TGTGCCAGCAGGACGGGGGGGACAGGTCAGCCCCAGCATTTT. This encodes CASRTGGTGQPQHF.

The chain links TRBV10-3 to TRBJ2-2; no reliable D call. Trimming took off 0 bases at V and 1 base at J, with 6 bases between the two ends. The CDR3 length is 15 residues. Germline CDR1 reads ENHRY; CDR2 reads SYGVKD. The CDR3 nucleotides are TGTGCCATCAGTGAGTCGGGTCGGAACACCGGGGAGCTGTTTTTT. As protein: CAISESGRNTGELFF.

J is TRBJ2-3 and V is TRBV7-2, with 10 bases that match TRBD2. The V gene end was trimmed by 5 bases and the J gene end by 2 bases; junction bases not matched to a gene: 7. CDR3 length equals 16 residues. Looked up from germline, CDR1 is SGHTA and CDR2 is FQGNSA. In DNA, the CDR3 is TGTGCCAGCAGCGCACTAGCGGGGTCACCCACAGATACGCAGTATTTT. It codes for CASSALAGSPTDTQYF.

The CDR3 DNA follows: TGTGCCAGCACCCCTGCCATGGCAGGGAGATGGTTATGGAGCTACACCTTC. This gives the protein CASTPAMAGRWLWSYTF. The chain combines TRBV5-8 with TRBJ1-2, with D maybe TRBD1 (5 bases). Trimming stripped 6 bases from V and 9 bases from J, with 30 bases between. Looked up from germline, CDR1 is SGHTS and CDR2 is YDEGEE. This CDR3 spans 17 amino acids.

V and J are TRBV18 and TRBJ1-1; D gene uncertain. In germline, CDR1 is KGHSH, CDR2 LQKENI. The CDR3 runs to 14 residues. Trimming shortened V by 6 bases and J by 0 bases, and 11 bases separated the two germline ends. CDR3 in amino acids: CASSTNTLNTEAFF. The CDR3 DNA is TGTGCCAGCTCCACCAACACATTGAACACTGAAGCTTTCTTT.

Here the CDR3 reads CATAGQTNEKLFF. CDR3 nucleotide sequence: TGTGCCACAGCGGGACAGACTAATGAAAAACTGTTTTTT. The rearrangement uses TRBV10-3 and TRBJ1-4, with 7 bases aligning to TRBD1. Germline CDR1 ENHRY, CDR2 SYGVKD. The CDR3 runs to 13 residues. The ends lost 10 bases at V and 2 bases at J; junction bases unmatched: 4.

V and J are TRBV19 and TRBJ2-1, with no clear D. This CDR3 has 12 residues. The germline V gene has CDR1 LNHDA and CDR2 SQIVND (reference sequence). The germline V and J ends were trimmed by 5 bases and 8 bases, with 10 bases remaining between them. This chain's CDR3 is CASSSSGDEQFF. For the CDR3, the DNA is TGTGCCAGTAGTTCAAGTGGGGATGAGCAGTTCTTC.

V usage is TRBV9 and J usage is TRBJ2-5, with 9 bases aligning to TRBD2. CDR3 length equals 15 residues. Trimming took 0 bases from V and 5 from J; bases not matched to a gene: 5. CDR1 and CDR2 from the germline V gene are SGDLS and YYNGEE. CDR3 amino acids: CASSVVASGEETQYF. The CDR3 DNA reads TGTGCCAGCAGCGTAGTGGCTAGCGGGGAGGAGACCCAGTACTTC.

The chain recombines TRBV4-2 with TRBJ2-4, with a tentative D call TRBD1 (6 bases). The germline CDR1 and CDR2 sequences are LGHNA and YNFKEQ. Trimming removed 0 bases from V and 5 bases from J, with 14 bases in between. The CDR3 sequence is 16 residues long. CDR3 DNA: TGTGCCAGCAGCCAAGATGTGAGGGGGTATCAAAACATTCAGTACTTC. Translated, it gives CASSQDVRGYQNIQYF.

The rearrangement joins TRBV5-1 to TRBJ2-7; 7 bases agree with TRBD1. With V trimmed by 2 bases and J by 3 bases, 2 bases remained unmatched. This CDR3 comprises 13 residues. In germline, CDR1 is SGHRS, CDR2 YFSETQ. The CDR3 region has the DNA TGCGCCAGCAGCTTCGACAGGGACTACGAGCAGTACTTC. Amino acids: CASSFDRDYEQYF.

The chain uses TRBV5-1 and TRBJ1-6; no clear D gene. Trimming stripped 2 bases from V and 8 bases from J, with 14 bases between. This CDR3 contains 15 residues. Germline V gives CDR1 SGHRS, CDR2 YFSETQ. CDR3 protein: CASSLPRERDSPLHF. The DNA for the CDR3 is TGCGCCAGCAGCTTACCCCGGGAGAGGGATTCACCCCTCCACTTT.

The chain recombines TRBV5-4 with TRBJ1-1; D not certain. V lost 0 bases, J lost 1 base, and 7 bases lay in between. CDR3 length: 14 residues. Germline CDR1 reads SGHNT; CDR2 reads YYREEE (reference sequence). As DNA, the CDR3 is TGTGCCAGCAGCTTGGAACAGAGGAACACTGAAGCTTTCTTT. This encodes CASSLEQRNTEAFF.

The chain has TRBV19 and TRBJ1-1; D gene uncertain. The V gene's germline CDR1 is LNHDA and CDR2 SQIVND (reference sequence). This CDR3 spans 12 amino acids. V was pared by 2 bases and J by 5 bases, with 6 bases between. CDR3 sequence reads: CASSILGTEAFF. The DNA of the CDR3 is TGTGCCAGTAGTATATTAGGGACTGAAGCTTTCTTT.

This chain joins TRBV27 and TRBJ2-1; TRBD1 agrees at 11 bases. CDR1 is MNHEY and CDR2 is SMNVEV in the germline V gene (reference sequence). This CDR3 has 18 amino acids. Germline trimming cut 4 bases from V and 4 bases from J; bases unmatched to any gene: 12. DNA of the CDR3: TGTGCCAGCAGTTCTCCCCGTCCCGGGACAGGGGGGTACAATGAGCAGTTCTTC. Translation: CASSSPRPGTGGYNEQFF.

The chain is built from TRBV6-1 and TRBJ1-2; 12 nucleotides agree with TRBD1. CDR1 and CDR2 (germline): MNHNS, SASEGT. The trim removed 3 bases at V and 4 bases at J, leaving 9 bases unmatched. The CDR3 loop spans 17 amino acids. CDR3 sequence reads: CASSDGTGGVPLYGYTF. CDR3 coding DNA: TGTGCCAGCAGTGACGGGACAGGGGGCGTCCCCCTCTATGGCTACACCTTC.

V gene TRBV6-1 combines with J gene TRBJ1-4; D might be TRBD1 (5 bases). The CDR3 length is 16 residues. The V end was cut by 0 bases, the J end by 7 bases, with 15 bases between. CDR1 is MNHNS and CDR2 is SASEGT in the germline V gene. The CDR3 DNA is TGTGCCAGCAGTGAAGCGGCGGCAGGGCGGACTGAAAAACTGTTTTTT. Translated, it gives CASSEAAAGRTEKLFF.

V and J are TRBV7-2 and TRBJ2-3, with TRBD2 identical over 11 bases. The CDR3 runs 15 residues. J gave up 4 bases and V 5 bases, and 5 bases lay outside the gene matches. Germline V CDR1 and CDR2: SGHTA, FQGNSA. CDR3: CASSALAGAPDTQYF. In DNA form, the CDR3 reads TGTGCCAGCAGCGCACTAGCGGGAGCCCCAGATACGCAGTATTTT.

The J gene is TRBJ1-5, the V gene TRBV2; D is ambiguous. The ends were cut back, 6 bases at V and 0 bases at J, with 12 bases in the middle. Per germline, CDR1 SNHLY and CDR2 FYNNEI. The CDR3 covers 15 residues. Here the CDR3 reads CASRKSSNSNQPQHF. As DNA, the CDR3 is TGTGCCAGCAGGAAGTCATCTAATAGCAATCAGCCCCAGCATTTT. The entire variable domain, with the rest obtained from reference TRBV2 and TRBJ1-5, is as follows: EPEVTQTPSHQVTQMGQEVILRCVPISNHLYFYWYRQILGQKVEFLVSFYNNEISEKSEIFDDQFSVERPDGSNFTLKIRSTKLEDSAMYFCASRKSSNSNQPQHFGDGTRLSIL.

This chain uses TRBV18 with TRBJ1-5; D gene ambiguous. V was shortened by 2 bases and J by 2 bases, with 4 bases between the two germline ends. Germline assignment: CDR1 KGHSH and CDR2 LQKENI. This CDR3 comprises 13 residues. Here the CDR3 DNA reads TGTGCCAGCTCACCAGGGGGCAATCAGCCCCAGCATTTT. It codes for CASSPGGNQPQHF.

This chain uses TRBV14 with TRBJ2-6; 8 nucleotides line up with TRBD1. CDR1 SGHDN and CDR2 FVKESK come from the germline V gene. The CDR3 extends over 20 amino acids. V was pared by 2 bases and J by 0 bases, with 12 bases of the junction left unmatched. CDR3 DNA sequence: TGTGCCAGCAGCCAAAGACGGAGGACAGGGATAAACTCTGGGGCCAACGTCCTGACTTTC. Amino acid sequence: CASSQRRRTGINSGANVLTF.

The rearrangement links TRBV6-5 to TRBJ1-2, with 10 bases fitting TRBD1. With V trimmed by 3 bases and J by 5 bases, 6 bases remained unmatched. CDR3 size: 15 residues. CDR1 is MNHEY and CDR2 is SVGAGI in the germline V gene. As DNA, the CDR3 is TGTGCCAGCAGTTATCCGGGACAGGGGTGGTATGGCTACACCTTC. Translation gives CASSYPGQGWYGYTF.

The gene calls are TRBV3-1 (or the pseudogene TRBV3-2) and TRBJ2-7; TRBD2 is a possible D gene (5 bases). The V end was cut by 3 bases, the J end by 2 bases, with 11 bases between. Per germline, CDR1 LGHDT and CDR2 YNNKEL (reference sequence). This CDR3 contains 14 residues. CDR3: CASSQLSGAYEQYF. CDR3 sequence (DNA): TGTGCCAGCAGCCAGCTGAGCGGAGCCTACGAGCAGTACTTC.